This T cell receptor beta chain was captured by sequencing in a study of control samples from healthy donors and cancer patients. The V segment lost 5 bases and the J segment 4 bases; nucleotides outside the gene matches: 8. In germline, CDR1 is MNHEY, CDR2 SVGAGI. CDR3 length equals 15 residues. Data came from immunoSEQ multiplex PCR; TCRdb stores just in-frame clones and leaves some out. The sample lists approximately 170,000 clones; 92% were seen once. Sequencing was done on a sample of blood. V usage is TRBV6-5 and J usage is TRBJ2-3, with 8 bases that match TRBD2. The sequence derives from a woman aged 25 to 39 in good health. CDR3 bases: TGTGCCAGCAGTCTTAACGGGAGGGCCCCAGATACGCAGTATTTT. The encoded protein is CASSLNGRAPDTQYF.